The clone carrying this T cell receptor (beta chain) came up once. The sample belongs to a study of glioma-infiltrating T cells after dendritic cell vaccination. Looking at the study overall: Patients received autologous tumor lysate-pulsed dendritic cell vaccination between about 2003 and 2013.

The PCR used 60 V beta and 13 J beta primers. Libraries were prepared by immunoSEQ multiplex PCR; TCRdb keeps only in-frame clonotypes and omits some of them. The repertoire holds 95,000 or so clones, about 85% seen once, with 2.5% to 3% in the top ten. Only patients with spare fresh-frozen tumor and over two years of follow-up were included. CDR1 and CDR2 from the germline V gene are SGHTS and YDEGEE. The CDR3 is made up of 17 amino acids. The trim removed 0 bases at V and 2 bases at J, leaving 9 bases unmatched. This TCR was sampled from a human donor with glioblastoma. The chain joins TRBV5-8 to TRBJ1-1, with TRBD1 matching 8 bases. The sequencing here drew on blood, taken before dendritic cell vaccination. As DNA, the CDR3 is TGTGCCAGCAGCTTGGTCCGGTCCGACAGGGGCAACACTGAAGCTTTCTTT. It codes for CASSLVRSDRGNTEAFF.